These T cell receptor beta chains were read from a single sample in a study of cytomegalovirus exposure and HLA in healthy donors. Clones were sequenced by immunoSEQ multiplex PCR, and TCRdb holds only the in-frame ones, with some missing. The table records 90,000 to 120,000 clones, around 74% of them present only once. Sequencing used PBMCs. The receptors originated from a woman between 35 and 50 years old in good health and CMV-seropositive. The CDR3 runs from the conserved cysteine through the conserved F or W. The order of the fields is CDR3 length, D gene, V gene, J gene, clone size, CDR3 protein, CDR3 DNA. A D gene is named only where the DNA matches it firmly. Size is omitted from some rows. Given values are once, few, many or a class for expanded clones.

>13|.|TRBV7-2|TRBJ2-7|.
CASSFSGSYEQYF
TGTGCCAGCAGCTTCTCGGGGAGCTACGAGCAGTACTTC
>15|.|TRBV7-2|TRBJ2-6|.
CASSSRDSGANVLTF
TGTGCCAGCAGCTCCCGGGACTCTGGGGCCAACGTCCTGACTTTC
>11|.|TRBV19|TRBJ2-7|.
CASSRDREQYF
TGTGCCAGTAGTCGTGACAGAGAGCAGTACTTC
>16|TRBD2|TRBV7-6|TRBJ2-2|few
CASSLAVAGATGELFF
TGTGCCAGCAGCTTAGCAGTAGCGGGTGCCACCGGGGAGCTGTTTTTT
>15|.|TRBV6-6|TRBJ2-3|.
CASSYVQTSTDTQYF
TGTGCCAGCAGTTACGTCCAGACTAGCACAGATACGCAGTATTTT
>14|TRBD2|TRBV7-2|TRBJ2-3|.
CASSRSGETDTQYF
TGTGCCAGCAGCCGGAGCGGGGAAACAGATACGCAGTATTTT
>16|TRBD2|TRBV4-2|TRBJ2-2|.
CASSQGGAGETGELFF
TGTGCCAGCAGCCAAGGAGGTGCGGGAGAAACCGGGGAGCTGTTTTTT
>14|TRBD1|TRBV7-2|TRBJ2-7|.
CASSPRQGTYEQYF
TGTGCCAGCAGCCCCAGACAGGGAACCTACGAGCAGTACTTC
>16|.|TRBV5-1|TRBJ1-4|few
CASSIGTTLGSEKLFF
TGCGCCAGCAGCATAGGGACAACTTTGGGGAGTGAAAAACTGTTTTTT
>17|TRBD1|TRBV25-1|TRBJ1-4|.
CASSRTGGFPSNEKLFF
TGTGCCAGCAGCCGGACAGGGGGCTTTCCCTCCAATGAAAAACTGTTTTTT
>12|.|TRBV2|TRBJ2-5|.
CASTWTQETQYF
TGTGCCAGCACCTGGACTCAAGAGACCCAGTACTTC
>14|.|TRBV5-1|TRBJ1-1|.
CASSLDSLNTEAFF
TGCGCCAGCAGCTTGGACAGTTTGAATACTGAAGCTTTCTTT
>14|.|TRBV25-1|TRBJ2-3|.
CASSIRGAGDTQYF
TGTGCCAGCAGTATACGGGGAGCGGGAGATACGCAGTATTTT
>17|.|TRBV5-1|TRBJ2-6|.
CASYDIEFISGANVLTF
TGCGCCAGCTACGACATCGAGTTTATCTCTGGGGCCAACGTCCTGACTTTC
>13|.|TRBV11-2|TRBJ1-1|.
CASSLAGYSEAFF
TGTGCCAGCAGCCTAGCAGGGTATTCTGAAGCTTTCTTT
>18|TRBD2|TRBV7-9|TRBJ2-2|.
CASIPPTTSGVDTGELFF
TGTGCCAGCATCCCACCCACGACTAGCGGGGTGGACACCGGGGAGCTGTTTTTT
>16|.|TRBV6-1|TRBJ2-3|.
CASTEASPLSTDTQYF
TGTGCCAGCACCGAAGCGTCCCCTCTTTCCACAGATACGCAGTATTTT
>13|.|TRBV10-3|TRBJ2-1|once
CAIRWQVGGEQFF
TGTGCCATCAGATGGCAGGTGGGGGGTGAGCAGTTCTTC
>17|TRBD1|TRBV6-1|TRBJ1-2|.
CASSEVDRTGSRRGYTF
TGTGCCAGCAGTGAAGTGGACAGGACCGGCTCCCGTCGTGGCTACACCTTC
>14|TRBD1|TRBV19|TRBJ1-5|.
CASSITGEDQPQHF
TGTGCCAGTAGTATCACAGGGGAGGATCAGCCCCAGCATTTT
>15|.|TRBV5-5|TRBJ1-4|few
CASSFSGQTNEKLFF
TGTGCCAGCAGCTTTTCAGGACAGACTAATGAAAAACTGTTTTTT
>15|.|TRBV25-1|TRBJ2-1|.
CASSEPGLGVMGQFF
TGTGCCAGCAGTGAACCGGGACTGGGCGTTATGGGGCAGTTCTTC
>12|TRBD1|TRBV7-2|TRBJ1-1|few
CASSSTGTEAFF
TGTGCCAGCAGCTCGACAGGGACTGAAGCTTTCTTT
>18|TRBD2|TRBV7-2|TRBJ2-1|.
CASSREVAGQSSYNEQFF
TGTGCCAGCAGCAGGGAGGTAGCGGGGCAAAGCTCCTACAATGAGCAGTTCTTC
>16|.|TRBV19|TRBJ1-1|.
CASSQSARAGYTEAFF
TGTGCCAGTAGCCAATCGGCTAGGGCGGGGTACACTGAAGCTTTCTTT
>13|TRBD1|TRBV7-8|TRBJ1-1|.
CASSLDRDTEAFF
TGTGCCAGCAGCTTGGACAGGGACACTGAAGCTTTCTTT
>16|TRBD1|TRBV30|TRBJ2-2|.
CAWSPPGRGLTGELFF
TGTGCCTGGAGCCCCCCGGGCAGGGGGCTAACAGGGGAGCTGTTTTTT
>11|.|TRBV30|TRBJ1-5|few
CASLGNQPQHF
TGTGCCTCCCTCGGCAATCAGCCCCAGCATTTT
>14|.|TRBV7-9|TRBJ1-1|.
CASSLGAQNTEAFF
TGTGCCAGCAGCTTAGGGGCCCAAAACACTGAAGCTTTCTTT
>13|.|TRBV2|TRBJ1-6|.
CASSQTYSGPLHF
TGTGCCAGCAGTCAGACTTACAGCGGACCCCTCCACTTT
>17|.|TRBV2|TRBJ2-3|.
CASRRLGTGEFTDTQYF
TGTGCCAGCAGGCGGTTGGGGACGGGGGAATTCACAGATACGCAGTATTTT
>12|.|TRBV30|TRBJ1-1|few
CAWNRENTEAFF
TGTGCCTGGAACAGGGAGAACACTGAAGCTTTCTTT
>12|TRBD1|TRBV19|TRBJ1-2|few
CAAGTGLGGYTF
TGTGCCGCCGGGACAGGGCTTGGAGGCTACACCTTC
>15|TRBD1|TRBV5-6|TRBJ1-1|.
CASSSGQARFTEAFF
TGTGCCAGCAGCTCCGGACAGGCTCGGTTTACTGAAGCTTTCTTT
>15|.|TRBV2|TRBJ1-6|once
CASSTMSSYNSPLHF
TGTGCCAGCAGCACAATGTCCTCCTATAATTCACCCCTCCACTTT
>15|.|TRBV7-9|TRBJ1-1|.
CASSPQGSPNTEAFF
TGTGCCAGCAGCCCACAGGGAAGTCCGAACACTGAAGCTTTCTTT
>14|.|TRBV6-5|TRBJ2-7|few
CASSPGPITYEQYF
TGTGCCAGCAGCCCTGGGCCGATAACCTACGAGCAGTACTTC
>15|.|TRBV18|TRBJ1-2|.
CASSPSTSANYGYTF
TGTGCCAGCTCACCATCAACCAGCGCTAACTATGGCTACACCTTC
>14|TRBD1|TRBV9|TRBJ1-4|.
CASSTGTDNEKLFF
TGTGCCAGCAGCACAGGGACAGATAATGAAAAACTGTTTTTT
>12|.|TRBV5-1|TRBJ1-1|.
CASSGARGEAFF
TGCGCCAGTTCCGGGGCCAGGGGTGAAGCTTTCTTT
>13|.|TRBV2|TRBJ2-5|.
CASRDGSAETQYF
TGTGCCAGCAGGGACGGGAGTGCAGAGACCCAGTACTTC
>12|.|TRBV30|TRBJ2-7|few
CAWSAQGYEQYF
TGTGCCTGGAGTGCACAGGGATACGAGCAGTACTTC
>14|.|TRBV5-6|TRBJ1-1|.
CASSSGLANTEAFF
TGTGCCAGCAGCTCGGGACTGGCGAACACTGAAGCTTTCTTT